What follows are 30 T cell receptor beta chains derived from one specimen sequenced in a study of T cells in localized non-small cell lung cancer. Only in-frame clones appear in the TCRdb table, and some are missing; sequencing was by immunoSEQ multiplex PCR. The data contain 25,000 to 35,000 clones, 88% of them singletons. Sample: peripheral blood, taken before any cancer treatment. The receptors were gathered from a female donor over 55 with stage III squamous cell lung carcinoma.

V is TRBV20-1 and J is TRBJ2-7; D uncertain. This CDR3 has 11 amino acids. Looked up from germline, CDR1 is DFQATT and CDR2 is SNEGSKA (reference sequence). V was shortened by 4 bases and J by 9 bases, with 13 bases between the two germline ends. CDR3 protein: CSAILQRTQYF. CDR3 sequence (DNA): TGCAGTGCTATACTCCAGCGCACGCAGTACTTC.

As for this clone: The sample has other DNA sequences that encode this CDR3 too. The gene calls are TRBV5-1 and TRBJ2-3; D uncertain. The V gene's germline CDR1 is SGHRS and CDR2 YFSETQ. Trimming cost V 0 bases and J 3 bases, with 5 bases left between them. This CDR3 has 13 residues. The CDR3, as DNA: TGCGCCAGCAGCTTGGTTGCAACAGATACGCAGTATTTT. Translating gives CASSLVATDTQYF.

V gene TRBV7-2 combines with J gene TRBJ2-7; D is perhaps TRBD2 (5 bases). Looked up from germline, CDR1 is SGHTA and CDR2 is FQGNSA. The CDR3 has 14 amino acids. Trimming left V 1 base short and J 1 base short, with 8 bases between. CDR3 bases: TGTGCCAGCAGCTTAGGGACTGCTTCCTACGAGCAGTACTTC. It yields the protein CASSLGTASYEQYF.

This clone appeared a few times. The rearrangement uses TRBV4-1 and TRBJ1-4; no firm D call. The germline CDR1 and CDR2 sequences are MGHRA and YSYEKL. The CDR3 sequence is 15 residues long. V gave up 0 bases and J gave up 4 bases, with 9 bases separating them. CDR3 nucleotides: TGCGCCAGCAGCCAAGAAGCTTTCCGTAATGAAAAACTGTTTTTT. Protein product: CASSQEAFRNEKLFF.

The J gene is TRBJ1-2, the V gene TRBV30, with 8 bases aligning to TRBD1. Germline V gene sequence: CDR1 GTSNPN, CDR2 SVGIG (reference sequence). The V gene end was trimmed by 0 bases and the J gene end by 5 bases; junction bases not matched to a gene: 14. This CDR3 has 17 amino acids. CDR3: CAWSVRSSRWTGYGYTF. The CDR3 DNA reads as TGTGCCTGGAGTGTACGGTCCTCCCGCTGGACAGGGTATGGCTACACCTTC.

V gene TRBV29-1 combines with J gene TRBJ2-3; 8 bases align to TRBD2. CDR1 SQVTM and CDR2 ANQGSEA come from the germline V gene. The CDR3 extends over 14 amino acids. V was pared by 3 bases and J by 6 bases, with 8 bases of the junction left unmatched. DNA for the CDR3: TGCAGCGTTGAGTTCGGACTAGCAAGGGATACGCAGTATTTT. Translating it yields CSVEFGLARDTQYF.

The chain has TRBV9 and TRBJ2-5, with 8 nucleotides matching TRBD2. The CDR3 is 14 residues long. Germline-derived CDR1 and CDR2 are SGDLS and YYNGEE. J was trimmed by 2 bases and V by 3 bases; bases with no gene match: 3. CDR3 region: CASSALAGQETQYF. The CDR3 DNA follows: TGTGCCAGCAGCGCCTTAGCGGGACAAGAGACCCAGTACTTC.

V is TRBV11-3 and J is TRBJ2-7; perhaps TRBD1 as D (6 bases). The CDR3 totals 16 residues. Trimming pared 5 bases from V and 0 bases from J, leaving 17 bases between. Germline V CDR1 and CDR2: SGHNT, YENEEA. CDR3 in DNA: TGTGCCAGCAGCCCCGGTGGACAGAGACCCTCCTACGAGCAGTACTTC. Translated, it gives CASSPGGQRPSYEQYF. Based on the CDR3 plus reference TRBV11-3 and TRBJ2-7, the full variable domain is EAGVVQSPRYKIIEKKQPVAFWCNPISGHNTLYWYLQNLGQGPELLIRYENEEAVDDSQLPKDRFSAERLKGVDSTLKIQPAELGDSAVYLCASSPGGQRPSYEQYFGPGTRLTVT.

This chain connects TRBV6-5 to TRBJ1-1; D unresolved. Germline V gene sequence: CDR1 MNHEY, CDR2 SVGAGI. V was cut by 0 bases and J by 1 base, with 9 bases left in between. The CDR3 is 15 amino acids. The CDR3: CASSYSYGENTEAFF. DNA of the CDR3: TGTGCCAGCAGTTACTCTTACGGGGAGAACACTGAAGCTTTCTTT.

The rearrangement joins TRBV28 to TRBJ1-3, with TRBD1 as a possible D gene (5 bases). The CDR3 extends over 14 amino acids. Germline V gene data show CDR1 as MDHEN and CDR2 as SYDVKM. Trimming removed 9 bases from V and 0 bases from J, with 12 bases in between. The CDR3 loop is CASDGTVSGNTIYF. CDR3 nucleotide sequence: TGTGCCAGTGACGGGACGGTCTCTGGAAACACCATATATTTT.

The chain recombines TRBV5-1 with TRBJ2-7; tentative D call: TRBD1 (7 bases). Germline V gene lookup returns CDR1 SGHRS and CDR2 YFSETQ. The length of the CDR3 is 15 residues. The V and J ends lost 4 bases and 2 bases respectively, with 16 bases between them. The CDR3 coding sequence is TGCGCCAGCAGCCTCCACCAGGGGGGAACCTACGAGCAGTACTTC. Its protein is CASSLHQGGTYEQYF.

V gene TRBV6-6 combines with J gene TRBJ2-7, with 7 bases that match TRBD2. The CDR3 runs to 16 residues. Germline V lookup: CDR1 MNHNY, CDR2 SVGAGI (reference sequence). With 5 bases clipped from V and 2 bases from J, the junction kept 12 bases outside the gene matches. For the CDR3, the DNA is TGTGCCAGCAGTCGTTCCCCAAGCGGGATCCCCTACGAGCAGTACTTC. Amino acids: CASSRSPSGIPYEQYF.

The J gene is TRBJ2-1, the V gene TRBV28; 13 bases line up with TRBD2. V dropped 5 bases and J dropped 6; count of bases not matched to a gene: 13. The CDR3 covers 18 residues. Germline V gene data show CDR1 as MDHEN and CDR2 as SYDVKM. The CDR3 loop is CASSPGTSGIGGLNEQFF. CDR3 nucleotide sequence: TGTGCCAGCAGTCCCGGGACTAGCGGGATAGGGGGCCTCAATGAGCAGTTCTTC.

J is TRBJ1-3 and V is TRBV28, with D unclear. Germline CDR1 MDHEN, CDR2 SYDVKM. The CDR3 loop spans 15 amino acids. Trimming shortened V by 6 bases and J by 4 bases, and 16 bases separated the two germline ends. DNA for the CDR3: TGTGCCAGCAGCGACGCCGGTGCTGTCGGAAACACCATATATTTT. Encoded protein: CASSDAGAVGNTIYF.

The V call is TRBV2, the J call TRBJ1-1; weak D call: TRBD1 (5 bases). Germline V lookup: CDR1 SNHLY, CDR2 FYNNEI. This CDR3 region has 13 residues. The V gene lost 4 bases and the J gene lost 2 bases, with 8 bases spanning the gap. This CDR3 reads CASSADRNTEAFF. For the CDR3, the DNA is TGTGCCAGCAGTGCCGACAGAAACACTGAAGCTTTCTTT. Full variable domain (rest looked up from reference TRBV2 and TRBJ1-1): EPEVTQTPSHQVTQMGQEVILRCVPISNHLYFYWYRQILGQKVEFLVSFYNNEISEKSEIFDDQFSVERPDGSNFTLKIRSTKLEDSAMYFCASSADRNTEAFFGQGTRLTVV.

J is TRBJ2-3 and V is TRBV19; D not certain. This CDR3 has 13 amino acids. From germline, CDR1 is LNHDA and CDR2 SQIVND (reference sequence). Trimming removed 0 bases from V and 6 bases from J, with 7 bases in between. The CDR3 DNA reads as TGTGCCAGTAGTATAGATCGACGGGATACGCAGTATTTT. Its protein is CASSIDRRDTQYF.

The genes are TRBV6-1 and TRBJ1-5; TRBD1 might be the D (6 bases). There are 14 residues in the CDR3. The germline gives CDR1 MNHNS, CDR2 SASEGT. Trimming removed 10 bases from V and 6 bases from J, with 19 bases in between. CDR3 bases: TGTGCCACCGGCCGGGCAGGGGACCCTCAGCCCCAGCATTTT. Translation gives CATGRAGDPQPQHF.

The chain employs TRBV19 and TRBJ1-2; D unresolved. The CDR3 sequence is 15 residues long. The V end was cut by 6 bases, the J end by 1 base, with 15 bases between. Germline CDR1 is LNHDA and CDR2 is SQIVND (reference sequence). The CDR3 DNA reads as TGTGCCAGTAGATCAGACGAAGACCTTAACTATGGCTACACCTTC. Its protein product is CASRSDEDLNYGYTF.

The V gene is TRBV29-1, the J gene TRBJ2-1, with 9 bases lining up with TRBD2. CDR3 size: 15 residues. V shed 1 base and J 1 base; nucleotides not matched to a gene: 2. Germline V gene lookup returns CDR1 SQVTM and CDR2 ANQGSEA. CDR3 loop: CSVEVAGVSYNEQFF. CDR3 DNA: TGCAGCGTTGAAGTAGCGGGAGTTTCCTACAATGAGCAGTTCTTC.

CDR3 region: CASSLDGGRLATEAFF. The CDR3 DNA reads TGTGCCAGCAGCTTGGACGGGGGGCGGCTGGCTACTGAAGCTTTCTTT. The V call is TRBV5-6, the J call TRBJ1-1, with D possibly TRBD1 on 6 matching bases. The CDR3 consists of 16 residues. Germline CDR1 SGHDT, CDR2 YYEEEE. With 0 bases removed from V and 5 bases from J, the gap between germline ends came to 17 bases. The variable domain in full, with the rest retrieved from reference TRBV5-6 and TRBJ1-1, is DAGVTQSPTHLIKTRGQQVTLRCSPKSGHDTVSWYQQALGQGPQFIFQYYEEEERQRGNFPDRFSGHQFPNYSSELNVNALLLGDSALYLCASSLDGGRLATEAFFGQGTRLTVV.

This clone has just one count. The chain carries TRBV5-6 and TRBJ2-2; TRBD1 aligns across 7 bases. This CDR3 has 16 residues. Germline V gene sequence: CDR1 SGHDT, CDR2 YYEEEE. V was pared by 4 bases and J by 0 bases, with 6 bases of the junction left unmatched. The CDR3 reads CASSPGTAANTGELFF. For the CDR3, the DNA is TGTGCCAGCAGCCCCGGGACAGCCGCGAACACCGGGGAGCTGTTTTTT.

The chain couples TRBV5-1 to TRBJ2-3, with D hard to call. The CDR3 loop spans 13 amino acids. Germline values: CDR1 SGHRS, CDR2 YFSETQ. V lost 2 bases to trimming and J lost 2 bases, with 6 bases between them. The CDR3 DNA reads TGCGCCAGCAGCTTATATATCACAGATACGCAGTATTTT. It translates to CASSLYITDTQYF.

The V call is TRBV2, the J call TRBJ2-7; no definite D call. In germline, CDR1 is SNHLY, CDR2 FYNNEI. Trimming cost V 4 bases and J 1 base, with 2 bases left between them. This CDR3 has 11 amino acids. The CDR3 sequence: CASSASYEQYF. DNA of the CDR3: TGTGCCAGCAGTGCTTCCTACGAGCAGTACTTC.

The gene calls are TRBV27 and TRBJ2-3; D remains ambiguous. V lost 4 bases to trimming and J lost 2 bases, with 4 bases between them. The CDR3 totals 12 residues. Per the germline V gene, CDR1 is MNHEY and CDR2 is SMNVEV (reference sequence). The CDR3 reads CASSSFTDTQYF. The CDR3, as DNA: TGTGCCAGCAGTTCTTTCACAGATACGCAGTATTTT.

Here the CDR3 reads CARYLQRDIPNEQFF. The DNA of the CDR3 is TGTGCCAGATACCTACAGCGGGACATCCCCAATGAGCAGTTCTTC. The V and J genes are TRBV28 and TRBJ2-1, with D possibly being TRBD2 (7 bases). This CDR3 spans 15 amino acids. Germline CDR1 MDHEN, CDR2 SYDVKM. Trimming removed 9 bases from V and 6 bases from J, with 21 bases in between.

The J gene is TRBJ1-5, the V gene TRBV2; D gene uncertain. V gave up 2 bases and J gave up 9 bases, with 14 bases separating them. Per the germline V gene, CDR1 is SNHLY and CDR2 is FYNNEI. The CDR3 runs to 14 residues. For the CDR3, the DNA is TGTGCCAGCAGTGAACGTCACTTAGCGGGGCCCCAGCATTTT. Protein sequence: CASSERHLAGPQHF.

The chain couples TRBV27 to TRBJ2-1; tentative D call: TRBD2 (5 bases). Per the germline V gene, CDR1 is MNHEY and CDR2 is SMNVEV (reference sequence). CDR3 length equals 14 residues. Trimming left V 2 bases short and J 7 bases short, with 12 bases between. The CDR3 nucleotides are TGTGCCAGCAGTTTAAGCTGGGAGACGAATGAGCAGTTCTTC. It specifies CASSLSWETNEQFF.

Written as DNA, the CDR3 is TGTGCCAGTAGATACCAGGAGATGAACACTGAAGCTTTCTTT. This translates into CASRYQEMNTEAFF. The chain is built from TRBV6-6 and TRBJ1-1; no clear D gene. Germline CDR1 reads MNHNY; CDR2 reads SVGAGI (reference sequence). Trimming shortened V by 9 bases and J by 0 bases, and 14 bases separated the two germline ends. The CDR3 is 14 residues long.

The J gene is TRBJ2-5, the V gene TRBV7-9, with TRBD1 identical over 8 bases. After removal of 5 bases from V and 4 bases from J, the junction contained 3 bases not matched to a gene. The germline CDR1 and CDR2 sequences are SEHNR and FQNEAQ (reference sequence). CDR3 length: 13 amino acids. CDR3 nucleotides: TGTGCCAGCAGCGCCGGGACAGGAGAGACCCAGTACTTC. It is translated as CASSAGTGETQYF.

This sequence joins TRBV19 and TRBJ2-1; 9 bases align to TRBD2. Germline loops: CDR1 LNHDA, CDR2 SQIVND (reference sequence). This CDR3 comprises 16 residues. V lost 4 bases and J lost 7; bases outside the gene matches: 11. Here the CDR3 reads CASSTASGVGLNEQFF. DNA for the CDR3: TGTGCCAGTAGTACGGCTAGCGGGGTAGGCTTGAATGAGCAGTTCTTC.